This TCR beta chain comes out of a study of T-cell reconstitution after alpha-beta-depleted transplantation in children. Unique molecular identifiers tagged the TCRbeta library. TCRdb reprocessed the PCR reads with MiXCR, giving one entry per CDR3 protein. The sample lists around 400,000 distinct CDR3 sequences; about a tenth were seen once. The table lists this clonotype with a few counts. From germline, CDR1 is MGHRA and CDR2 YSYEKL. The CDR3 length is 18 residues. The V end was cut by 0 bases, the J end by 5 bases, with 19 bases between. The specimen was PBMCs from the stem cell graft donor, collected from the stem cell graft. The receptor's source is a human donor who donated a stem cell graft to a child with acute myeloid leukemia. The rearrangement uses TRBV4-1 and TRBJ2-2, with D perhaps TRBD2 (6 bases). In DNA form, the CDR3 reads TGCGCCAGCAGCCAAGAACCCGCTGCCAACCTAGCGACCGGGGAGCTGTTTTTT. This gives the protein CASSQEPAANLATGELFF.